One sample yielded the 2 T cell receptor beta chains listed below, sequenced in a study of cytomegalovirus exposure and HLA in healthy donors. PCR primers comprised 60 Vbeta and 13 Jbeta primers. Sequenced by immunoSEQ multiplex PCR; TCRdb stores in-frame clones only, minus some. The data contain under 100,000 clones, more than 75% of them singletons. The sequencing sample was made of PBMCs. These receptors were collected from a human donor in good health.

Only a few counts were recorded for this clone. The chain links TRBV19 to TRBJ1-3, with a weak D call TRBD1 (5 bases). Germline V gives CDR1 LNHDA, CDR2 SQIVND (reference sequence). The CDR3 sequence is 14 residues long. Trimming took 6 bases from V and 2 from J, leaving 11 bases between them. In DNA form, the CDR3 reads TGTGCCAGTAGCCTCGGGGGAACTGGAAACACCATATATTTT. Residues: CASSLGGTGNTIYF.

This rearrangement joins TRBV7-6 to TRBJ2-1, with unresolved D. The CDR3 extends over 14 amino acids. V was shortened by 1 base and J by 3 bases, with 7 bases between the two germline ends. Germline-derived CDR1 and CDR2 are SGHVS and FNYEAQ. The CDR3 DNA sequence: TGTGCCAGCAGCTTAGGCGGCGGCTACAATGAGCAGTTCTTC. It yields the protein CASSLGGGYNEQFF.